The 2 T cell receptor beta chains below come from one sample, sequenced in a study of cytomegalovirus exposure and HLA in healthy donors. With 60 Vbeta and 13 Jbeta primers, the PCR was carried out. Sequencing was performed with immunoSEQ multiplex PCR; in TCRdb, only in-frame clones are kept and a portion is missing. In the table there are under 150,000 clones, roughly 80% of which are singletons. Sequencing input: PBMCs. These receptors were collected from a woman in her thirties or forties in good health and CMV-seropositive.

V usage is TRBV7-6 and J usage is TRBJ2-2; 7 bases fit TRBD1. CDR1 SGHVS and CDR2 FNYEAQ come from the germline V gene. Unmatched junction bases numbered 3, after V lost 5 bases and J lost 6 bases. The CDR3 is 13 amino acids. CDR3 DNA: TGTGCCAGCAGCCGACAGGGCTCCGGGGAGCTGTTTTTT. Translated, it gives CASSRQGSGELFF.

This sequence joins TRBV30 and TRBJ2-6; TRBD1 matches at 10 bases. The CDR3 sequence is 18 residues long. V trimming: 6 bases; J trimming: 3 bases; junction bases outside the gene matches: 14. Germline assignment: CDR1 GTSNPN and CDR2 SVGIG (reference sequence). CDR3: CACYQPGQGTIGANVLTF. The CDR3 nucleotides are TGTGCCTGTTACCAACCGGGACAGGGGACAATTGGGGCCAACGTCCTGACTTTC.